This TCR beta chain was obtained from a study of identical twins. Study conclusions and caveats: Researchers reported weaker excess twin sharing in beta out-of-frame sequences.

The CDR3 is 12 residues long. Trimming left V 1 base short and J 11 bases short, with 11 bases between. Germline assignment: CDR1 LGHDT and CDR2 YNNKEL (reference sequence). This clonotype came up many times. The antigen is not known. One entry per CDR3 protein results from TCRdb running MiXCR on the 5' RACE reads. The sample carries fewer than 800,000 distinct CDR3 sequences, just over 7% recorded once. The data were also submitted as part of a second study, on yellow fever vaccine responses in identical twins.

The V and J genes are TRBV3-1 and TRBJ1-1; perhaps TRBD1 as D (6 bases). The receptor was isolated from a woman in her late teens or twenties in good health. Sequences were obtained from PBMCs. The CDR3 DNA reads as TGTGCCAGCAGCCAAGCCAGGGGTTTTGCTTTCTTT. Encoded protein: CASSQARGFAFF.